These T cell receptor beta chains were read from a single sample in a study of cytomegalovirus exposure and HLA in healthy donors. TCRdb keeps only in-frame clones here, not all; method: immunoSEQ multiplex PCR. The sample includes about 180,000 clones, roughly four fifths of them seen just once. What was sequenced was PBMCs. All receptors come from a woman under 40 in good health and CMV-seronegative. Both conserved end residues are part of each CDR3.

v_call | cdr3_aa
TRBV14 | CASSPLHREETQYF
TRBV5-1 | CASSPGGGGETQYF
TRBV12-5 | CASGPGYHEQYF
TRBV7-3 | CASSLQGAAGANVLTF
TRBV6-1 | CASKGNRATEAFF
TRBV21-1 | CASRMDRRFWAGSYNEQFF
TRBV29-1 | CSVVQREGPGELFF
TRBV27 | CASTHNRDSYEQYF
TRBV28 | CASSWYSGGSTNTGELFF
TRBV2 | CASSAQGYTGELFF
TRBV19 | CASSSTGQQPQHF
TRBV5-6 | CASSLEQTFYTQYF
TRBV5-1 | CASSRDSGNTIYF
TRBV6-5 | CASSTGMGETQYF
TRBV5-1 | CASSPGQGALLRLWDTEAFF
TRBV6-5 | CASSQAGTNYGYTF
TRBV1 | CTSSQDLRASGTHSGANVLTF
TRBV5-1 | CASSRTSGDSYEQYF
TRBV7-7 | CASSLGFRADTQYF
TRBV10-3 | CAISVSGVEQYF
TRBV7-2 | CASSLPWGSGASETQYF
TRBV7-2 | CASSLRSQGEAFF
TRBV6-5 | CASSYRAGVTQYF
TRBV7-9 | CSSTTGELFF
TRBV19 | CASSKGLSTDTQYF
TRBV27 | CASSLIIGGGPIEQYF
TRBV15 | CATSTGQGIGQPQHF
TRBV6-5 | CASCSGGGTCNEQFF
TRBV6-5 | CASTGRYEQYF
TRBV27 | CASSLLSSGGNPYEQYF
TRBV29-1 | CSVLLAGVLETQYF
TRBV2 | CASSDVGTGYYEQYF
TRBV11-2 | CASSFEQGDGDTQYF
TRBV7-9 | CASSLSRQGLHEAFF
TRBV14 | CASSQGRYGSRARATF
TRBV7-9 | CASSFPSGRNEQFF
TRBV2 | CASNLRERSGNTIYF
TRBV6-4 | CASSDSAGPTDTQYF
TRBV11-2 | CASRGGTTPSNEQFF
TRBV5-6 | CASSNSGGATDTQYF
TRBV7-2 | CASSLGQGWTF
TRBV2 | CASKEGLARTGELFF
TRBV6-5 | CASRHPAGGNYEQYF
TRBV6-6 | CASSYSGTPEKLFF
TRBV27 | CASRGGDRVEQFF
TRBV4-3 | CASSQDRGSTDTQYF
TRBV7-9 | CASSPAGANVLTF
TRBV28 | CASSPKLAGVGDTQYF
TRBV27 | CASSSGQHAYGYTF
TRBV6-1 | CASSTVHEQYF
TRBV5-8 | CASSLGTGDQPQHF
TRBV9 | CASSRGVGAGLETQYF
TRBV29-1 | CSVGAGGAAKNSQYF